A single sample gave rise to the 9 T cell receptor beta chains below, sequenced in a study of tumor and adjacent non-tumor tissue in lung cancer. Three rounds of nested PCR, following a modified ARM-PCR protocol, produced the TCRbeta library. Each CDR3 protein is one row after TCRdb ran MiXCR on the multiplex PCR reads. The data hold 100,000 or so distinct CDR3 sequences, with 80% observed a single time. RNA was extracted from bulk tissue without any cell sorting. More than 3 cm separated this lung sample from the edge of the tumor. The sample comprised distant non-tumor lung tissue. These TCRs come from a man aged 55 to 70 with small cell lung cancer.

Turning to this clonotype: A read error may account for a junction end that differs from germline. The chain uses TRBV11-2 and TRBJ2-1, with TRBD1 as a possible D gene (5 bases). CDR3 size: 14 residues. Germline CDR1 and CDR2: SGHAT and FQNNGV. The CDR3 DNA follows: TGTGCCAGCCAGAAACAGCAGGGCGACAATGAACAGTCCTTC. This encodes CASQKQQGDNEQSF.

In the case of this clonotype: Relative to the germline gene, one junction end is altered; a read error may explain this. This rearrangement joins TRBV5-4 to TRBJ2-4; D remains ambiguous. Germline CDR1 SGHNT, CDR2 YYREEE (reference sequence). This CDR3 has 13 residues. DNA of the CDR3: TGTGCCAGCAGCCGGAATTCAGAAAACACTCAGTATTTC. Translated, it gives CASSRNSENTQYF.

A remark on this clonotype: At one end, the junction sequence differs from germline, possibly due to a read error. The chain joins TRBV5-6 to TRBJ2-2; possibly TRBD1 or TRBD2 for D (5 bases each). CDR1 and CDR2 (germline): SGHDT, YYEEEE. The CDR3 loop spans 20 amino acids. The CDR3: CASSWGNSPTGLWITWELFF. The CDR3 nucleotides read TGTGCCAGCAGCTGGGGGAACTCACCGACGGGGCTATGGATCACCTGGGAGTTGTTTTTC.

In the case of this clonotype: Germline is not matched at one junction end, which may reflect a read error. This chain links TRBV12-3 or TRBV12-4 with TRBJ2-7; 7 bases are shared with TRBD2. The CDR3 is 15 amino acids. The CDR3: CASSPGLTGDYEHYF. The CDR3 nucleotides are TGTGCCAGCAGTCCGGGACTAACGGGAGACTACGAGCATTACTTC.

About this clonotype: The junction departs from germline at one end; a sequencing error may be responsible. The chain combines TRBV7-3 with TRBJ2-2, with D perhaps given as TRBD1 or TRBD2 (5 bases each). The CDR3 sequence is 16 residues long. The germline V gene encodes CDR1 SGHTA and CDR2 FQGTGA. The CDR3 loop reads CASSLTAGIRTGKLFF. CDR3 nucleotides: TGTGCCAGCAGCTTAACGGCAGGGATAAGGACCGGGAAGCTGTTTTTT.

In DNA form, the CDR3 reads TGCAGCGTGACGGGACAGGGAATCTACGAGCAGTACTTC. Protein sequence: CSVTGQGIYEQYF. The V and J genes are TRBV29-1 and TRBJ2-7; 9 bases map to TRBD1. This CDR3 contains 13 residues. J lost 3 bases, V lost 6 bases, and 6 bases had no gene match. The germline CDR1 and CDR2 sequences are SQVTM and ANQGSEA.

As for this clonotype: One end of the junction varies from germline; a read error may be responsible. V and J are TRBV11-2 and TRBJ2-1, with 10 nucleotides matching TRBD2. Germline V CDR1 and CDR2: SGHAT, FQNNGV. The CDR3 covers 18 residues. The CDR3 loop is CVSSIGVAGGYYYNEQFF. The CDR3 DNA is TGTGTCAGCAGCATAGGAGTAGCGGGGGGCTACTACTACAATGAGCAGTTCTTC.

The CDR3, as DNA: TGTGCCAGCAGCTTAGGGGTGGAGTCCGCTAGCACAGATACGCAGTATTTT. Amino acids: CASSLGVESASTDTQYF. V gene TRBV7-8 combines with J gene TRBJ2-3; D is uncertain. This CDR3 region has 17 residues. The germline V gene encodes CDR1 SGHVS and CDR2 FQNEAQ. The V and J ends lost 1 base and 0 bases respectively, with 14 bases between them.

This chain joins TRBV12-3 or TRBV12-4 and TRBJ2-1; D is possibly TRBD1 (6 bases). This CDR3 region has 14 residues. The V end was cut by 9 bases, the J end by 5 bases, with 17 bases between. CDR3 DNA sequence: TGTGCCAGTAGCTCCGGGACAAAGCACAATGAGCAGTTCTTC. This gives the protein CASSSGTKHNEQFF.